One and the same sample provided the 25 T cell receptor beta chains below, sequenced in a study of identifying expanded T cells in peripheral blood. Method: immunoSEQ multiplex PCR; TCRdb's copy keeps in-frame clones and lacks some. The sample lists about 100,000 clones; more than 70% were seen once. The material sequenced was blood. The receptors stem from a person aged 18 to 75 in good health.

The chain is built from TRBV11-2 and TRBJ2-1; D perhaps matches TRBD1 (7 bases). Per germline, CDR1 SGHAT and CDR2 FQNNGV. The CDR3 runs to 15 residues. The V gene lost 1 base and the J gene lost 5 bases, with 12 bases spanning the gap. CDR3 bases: TGTGCCAGCAGCTTAGGGCAGGGGGGAAACAATGAGCAGTTCTTC. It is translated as CASSLGQGGNNEQFF.

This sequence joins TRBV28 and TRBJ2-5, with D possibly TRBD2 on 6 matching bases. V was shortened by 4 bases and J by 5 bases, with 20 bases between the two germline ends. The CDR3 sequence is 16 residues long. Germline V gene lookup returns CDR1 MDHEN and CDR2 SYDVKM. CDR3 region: CASSSHGTPLGETQYF. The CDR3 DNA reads TGTGCCAGCAGTTCCCACGGGACTCCCCTAGGGGAGACCCAGTACTTC.

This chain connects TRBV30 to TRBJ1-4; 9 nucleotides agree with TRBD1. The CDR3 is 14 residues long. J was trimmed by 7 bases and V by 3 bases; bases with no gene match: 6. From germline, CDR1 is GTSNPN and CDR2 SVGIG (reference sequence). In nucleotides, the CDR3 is TGTGCCTGGAGGCCCGGGACAGGGACTGAAAAACTGTTTTTT. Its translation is CAWRPGTGTEKLFF.

DNA of the CDR3: TGTGCCACCAGCAGAGAGGGACTAGCGGGAGGGACCGGGGAGCTGTTTTTT. Its protein is CATSREGLAGGTGELFF. The V and J genes are TRBV15 and TRBJ2-2, with 16 positions matching TRBD2. The CDR3 extends over 17 amino acids. Germline CDR1 is LNHNV and CDR2 is YYDKDF (reference sequence). V dropped 0 bases and J dropped 5; count of bases not matched to a gene: 0.

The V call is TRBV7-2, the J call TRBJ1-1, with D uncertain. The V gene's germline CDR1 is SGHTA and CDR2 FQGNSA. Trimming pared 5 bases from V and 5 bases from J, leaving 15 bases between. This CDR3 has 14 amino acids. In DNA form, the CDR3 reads TGTGCCAGCAGCGCCGGCCGGGCGGGTACTGAAGCTTTCTTT. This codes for CASSAGRAGTEAFF.

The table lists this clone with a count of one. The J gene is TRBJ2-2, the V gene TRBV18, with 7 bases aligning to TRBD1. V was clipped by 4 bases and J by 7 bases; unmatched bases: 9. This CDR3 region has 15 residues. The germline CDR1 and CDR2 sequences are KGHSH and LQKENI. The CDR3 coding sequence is TGTGCCAGCTCACGGGACAGCAATGCTGTCGGGGAGCTGTTTTTT. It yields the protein CASSRDSNAVGELFF.

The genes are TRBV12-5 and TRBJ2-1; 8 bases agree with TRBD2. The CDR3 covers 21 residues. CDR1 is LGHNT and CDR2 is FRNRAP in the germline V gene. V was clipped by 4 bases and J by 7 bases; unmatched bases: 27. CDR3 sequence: CASGSIDPMRRSGRSLNEQFF. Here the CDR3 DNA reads TGTGCTAGTGGTTCCATAGACCCTATGAGGCGGAGCGGGAGATCGTTAAATGAGCAGTTCTTC.

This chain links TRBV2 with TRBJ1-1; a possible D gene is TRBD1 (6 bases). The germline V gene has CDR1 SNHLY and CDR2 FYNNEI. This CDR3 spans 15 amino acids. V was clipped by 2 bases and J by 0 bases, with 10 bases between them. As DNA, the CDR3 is TGTGCCAGCAGTGAATCGGGGGCCTTGAACACTGAAGCTTTCTTT. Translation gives CASSESGALNTEAFF. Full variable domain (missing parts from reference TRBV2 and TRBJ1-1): EPEVTQTPSHQVTQMGQEVILRCVPISNHLYFYWYRQILGQKVEFLVSFYNNEISEKSEIFDDQFSVERPDGSNFTLKIRSTKLEDSAMYFCASSESGALNTEAFFGQGTRLTVV.

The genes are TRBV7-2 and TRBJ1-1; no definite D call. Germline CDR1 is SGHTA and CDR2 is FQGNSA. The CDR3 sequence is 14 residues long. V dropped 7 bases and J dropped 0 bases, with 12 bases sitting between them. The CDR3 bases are TGTGCCAGCAACGAACAGAATATGAACACTGAAGCTTTCTTT. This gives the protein CASNEQNMNTEAFF.

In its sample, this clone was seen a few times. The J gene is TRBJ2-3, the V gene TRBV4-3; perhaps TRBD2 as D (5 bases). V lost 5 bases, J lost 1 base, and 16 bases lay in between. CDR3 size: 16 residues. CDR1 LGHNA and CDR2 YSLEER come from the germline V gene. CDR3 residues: CASSTSAAGGTDTQYF. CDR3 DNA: TGCGCCAGCAGCACCTCCGCTGCGGGCGGCACAGATACGCAGTATTTT.

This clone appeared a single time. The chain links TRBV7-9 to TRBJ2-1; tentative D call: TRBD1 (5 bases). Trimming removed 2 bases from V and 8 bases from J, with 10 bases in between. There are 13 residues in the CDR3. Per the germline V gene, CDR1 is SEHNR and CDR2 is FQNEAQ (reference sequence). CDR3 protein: CASSLRGPDEQFF. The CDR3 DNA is TGTGCCAGCAGCTTAAGGGGTCCCGATGAGCAGTTCTTC.

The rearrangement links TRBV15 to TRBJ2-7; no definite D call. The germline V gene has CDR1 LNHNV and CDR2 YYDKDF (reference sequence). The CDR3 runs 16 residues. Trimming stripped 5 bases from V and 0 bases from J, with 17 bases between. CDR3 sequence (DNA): TGTGCCACCAGCCCTACGGTAGGCAGGAGCTCCTACGAGCAGTACTTC. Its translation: CATSPTVGRSSYEQYF. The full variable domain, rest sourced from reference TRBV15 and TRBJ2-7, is DAMVIQNPRYQVTQFGKPVTLSCSQTLNHNVMYWYQQKSSQAPKLLFHYYDKDFNNEADTPDNFQSRRPNTSFCFLDIRSPGLGDTAMYLCATSPTVGRSSYEQYFGPGTRLTVT.

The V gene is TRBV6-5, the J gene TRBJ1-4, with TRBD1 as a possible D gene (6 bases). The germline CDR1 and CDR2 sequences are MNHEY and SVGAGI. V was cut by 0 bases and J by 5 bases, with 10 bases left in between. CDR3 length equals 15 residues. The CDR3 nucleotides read TGTGCCAGCAGTTACTCTTATACAGGGAATGAAAAACTGTTTTTT. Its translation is CASSYSYTGNEKLFF.

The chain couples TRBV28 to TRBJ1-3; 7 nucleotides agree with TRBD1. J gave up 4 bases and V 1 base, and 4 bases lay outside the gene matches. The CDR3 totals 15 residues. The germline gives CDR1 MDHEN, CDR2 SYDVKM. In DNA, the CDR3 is TGTGCCAGCAGTTTATATCTGGGACAGGGAAACACCATATATTTT. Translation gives CASSLYLGQGNTIYF.

The CDR3 nucleotides are TGTGCCAGCAGCTTGACAGGGGGCAGCAATCAGCCCCAGCATTTT. As protein: CASSLTGGSNQPQHF. The V call is TRBV11-2, the J call TRBJ1-5, with 10 nucleotides matching TRBD1. This CDR3 is 15 amino acids long. V lost 3 bases and J lost 1; bases outside the gene matches: 0. CDR1 and CDR2 (germline): SGHAT, FQNNGV.

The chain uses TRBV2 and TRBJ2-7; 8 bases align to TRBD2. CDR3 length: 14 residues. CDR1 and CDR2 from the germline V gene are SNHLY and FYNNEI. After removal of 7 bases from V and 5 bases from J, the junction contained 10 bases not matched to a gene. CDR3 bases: TGTGCCAGCAAGAGTAGCGGGACCAGTAACGAGCAGTACTTC. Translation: CASKSSGTSNEQYF.

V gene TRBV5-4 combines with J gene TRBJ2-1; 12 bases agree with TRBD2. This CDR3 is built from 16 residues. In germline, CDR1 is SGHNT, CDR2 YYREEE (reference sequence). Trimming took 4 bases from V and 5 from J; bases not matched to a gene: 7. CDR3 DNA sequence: TGTGCCAGCAGCCCAGGGACTAGCGGGCGGAACAATGAGCAGTTCTTC. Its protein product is CASSPGTSGRNNEQFF.

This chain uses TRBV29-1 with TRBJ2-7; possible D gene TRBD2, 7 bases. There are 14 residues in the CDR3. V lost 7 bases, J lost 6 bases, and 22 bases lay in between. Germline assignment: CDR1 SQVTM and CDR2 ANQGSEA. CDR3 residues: CSANLRGGTAEQYF. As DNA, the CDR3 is TGCAGCGCGAACCTCAGGGGAGGGACGGCCGAGCAGTACTTC.

This chain's CDR3 is CATSRDQGGGYQETQYF. The CDR3 nucleotides are TGTGCCACCAGCAGAGATCAAGGAGGGGGCTACCAAGAGACCCAGTACTTC. This chain uses TRBV15 with TRBJ2-5; D might be TRBD1 (7 bases). The ends were cut back, 0 bases at V and 0 bases at J, with 14 bases in the middle. Germline CDR1 is LNHNV and CDR2 is YYDKDF (reference sequence). The CDR3 has 17 residues.

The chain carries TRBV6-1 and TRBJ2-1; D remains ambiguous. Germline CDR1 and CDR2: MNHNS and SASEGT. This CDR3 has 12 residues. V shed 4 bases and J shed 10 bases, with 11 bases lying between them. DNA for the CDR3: TGTGCCAGCAGTGCGTCACGCGGAGAGCAGTTCTTC. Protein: CASSASRGEQFF.

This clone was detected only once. CDR3: CASSTDRVHEQYF. The CDR3 DNA is TGTGCCAGTAGTACGGACAGGGTCCACGAGCAGTACTTC. The chain employs TRBV19 and TRBJ2-7; TRBD1 aligns across 8 bases. CDR1 is LNHDA, CDR2 SQIVND, per germline (reference sequence). There are 13 residues in the CDR3. With V trimmed by 4 bases and J by 5 bases, 4 bases remained unmatched.

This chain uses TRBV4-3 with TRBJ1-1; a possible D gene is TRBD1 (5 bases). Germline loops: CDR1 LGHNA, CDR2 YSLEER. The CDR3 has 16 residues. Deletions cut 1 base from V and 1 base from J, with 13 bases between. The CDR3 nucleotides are TGCGCCAGCAGCCAAGCCCCGGGACGGTCGAACACTGAAGCTTTCTTT. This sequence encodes CASSQAPGRSNTEAFF.

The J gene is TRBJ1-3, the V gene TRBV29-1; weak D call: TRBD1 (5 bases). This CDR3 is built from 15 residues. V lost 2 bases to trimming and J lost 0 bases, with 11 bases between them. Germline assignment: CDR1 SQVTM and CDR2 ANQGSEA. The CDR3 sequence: CSVERGKPSGNTIYF. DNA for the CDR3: TGCAGCGTTGAACGGGGGAAACCCTCTGGAAACACCATATATTTT.

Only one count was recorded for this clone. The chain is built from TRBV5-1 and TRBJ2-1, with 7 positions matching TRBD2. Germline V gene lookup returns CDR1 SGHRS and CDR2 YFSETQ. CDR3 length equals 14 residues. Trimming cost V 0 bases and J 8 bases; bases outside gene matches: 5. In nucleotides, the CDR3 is TGCGCCAGCAGCTTGGCTAGGGGAGGGGATGAGCAGTTCTTC. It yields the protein CASSLARGGDEQFF.

CDR3 loop: CASRERTGDGDTQYF. The CDR3 nucleotides read TGTGCCAGCAGGGAACGGACAGGGGACGGAGATACGCAGTATTTT. V usage is TRBV7-8 and J usage is TRBJ2-3; TRBD1 agrees at 9 bases. Germline loops: CDR1 SGHVS, CDR2 FQNEAQ. V dropped 6 bases and J dropped 5; count of bases not matched to a gene: 9. CDR3 length equals 15 residues.